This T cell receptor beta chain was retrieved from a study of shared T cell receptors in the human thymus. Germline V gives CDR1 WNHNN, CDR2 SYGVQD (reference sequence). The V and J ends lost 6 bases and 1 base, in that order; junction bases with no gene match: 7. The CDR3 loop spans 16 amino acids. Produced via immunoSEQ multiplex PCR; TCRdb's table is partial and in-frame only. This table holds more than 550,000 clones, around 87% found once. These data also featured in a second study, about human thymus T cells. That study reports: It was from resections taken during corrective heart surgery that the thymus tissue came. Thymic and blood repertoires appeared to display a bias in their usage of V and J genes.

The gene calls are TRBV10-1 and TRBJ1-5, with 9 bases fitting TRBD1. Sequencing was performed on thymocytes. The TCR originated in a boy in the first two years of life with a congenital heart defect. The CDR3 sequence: CASRHTGGESNQPQHF. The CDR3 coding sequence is TGCGCCAGCAGGCACACAGGGGGCGAAAGCAATCAGCCCCAGCATTTT.